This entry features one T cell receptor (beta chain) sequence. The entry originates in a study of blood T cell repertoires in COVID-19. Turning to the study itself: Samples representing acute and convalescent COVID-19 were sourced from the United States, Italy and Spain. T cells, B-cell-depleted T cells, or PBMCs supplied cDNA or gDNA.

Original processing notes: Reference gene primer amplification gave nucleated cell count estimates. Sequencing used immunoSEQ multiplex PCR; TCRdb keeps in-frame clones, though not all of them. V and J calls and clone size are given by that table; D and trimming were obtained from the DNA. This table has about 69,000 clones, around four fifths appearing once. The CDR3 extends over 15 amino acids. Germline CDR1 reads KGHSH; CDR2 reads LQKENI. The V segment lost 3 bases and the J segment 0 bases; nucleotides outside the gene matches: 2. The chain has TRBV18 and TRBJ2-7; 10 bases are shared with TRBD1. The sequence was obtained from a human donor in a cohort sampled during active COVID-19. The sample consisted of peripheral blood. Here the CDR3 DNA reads TGTGCCAGCTCACCGGGACAGGGGATCTCCTACGAGCAGTACTTC. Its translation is CASSPGQGISYEQYF. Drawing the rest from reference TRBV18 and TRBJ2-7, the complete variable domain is NAGVMQNPRHLVRRRGQEARLRCSPMKGHSHVYWYRQLPEEGLKFMVYLQKENIIDESGMPKERFSAEFPKEGPSILRIQQVVRGDSAAYFCASSPGQGISYEQYFGPGTRLTVT.